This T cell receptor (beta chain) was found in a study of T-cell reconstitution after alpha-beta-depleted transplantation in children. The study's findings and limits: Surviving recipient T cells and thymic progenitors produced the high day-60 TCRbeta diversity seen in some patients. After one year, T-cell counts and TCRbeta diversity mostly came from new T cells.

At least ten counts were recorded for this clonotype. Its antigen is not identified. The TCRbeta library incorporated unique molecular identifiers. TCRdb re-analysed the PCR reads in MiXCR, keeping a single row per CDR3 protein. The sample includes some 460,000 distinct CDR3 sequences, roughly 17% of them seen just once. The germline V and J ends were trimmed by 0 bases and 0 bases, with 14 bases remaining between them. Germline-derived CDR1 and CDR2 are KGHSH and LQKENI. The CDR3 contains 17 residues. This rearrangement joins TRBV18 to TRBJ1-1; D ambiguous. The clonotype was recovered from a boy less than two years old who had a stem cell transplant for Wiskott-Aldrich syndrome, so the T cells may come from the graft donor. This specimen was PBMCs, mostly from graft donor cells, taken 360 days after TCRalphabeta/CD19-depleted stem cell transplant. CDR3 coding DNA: TGTGCCAGCTCACCACCGAGACGGGGAGGCATGAACACTGAAGCTTTCTTT. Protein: CASSPPRRGGMNTEAFF. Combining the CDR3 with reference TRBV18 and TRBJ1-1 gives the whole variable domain NAGVMQNPRHLVRRRGQEARLRCSPMKGHSHVYWYRQLPEEGLKFMVYLQKENIIDESGMPKERFSAEFPKEGPSILRIQQVVRGDSAAYFCASSPPRRGGMNTEAFFGQGTRLTVV.